One sample yielded the 12 T cell receptor beta chains listed below, sequenced in a study of monozygotic twins with cystic fibrosis. Sequencing used immunoSEQ multiplex PCR; TCRdb keeps in-frame clones, though not all of them. The table has around 25,000 clones, 95% to 98% seen once; the top ten hold around 2.5%. Specimen: blood. These receptors all stem from a girl aged 2 to 9 with cystic fibrosis.

The sample holds one count of this clone. This chain connects TRBV20-1 to TRBJ2-7, with D hard to call. Trimming stripped 5 bases from V and 6 bases from J, with 11 bases between. In germline, CDR1 is DFQATT, CDR2 SNEGSKA (reference sequence). The CDR3 runs 11 residues. In nucleotides, the CDR3 is TGCAGTGCTGATCGACCCGGCGAGCAGTACTTC. Its translation is CSADRPGEQYF.

The V gene is TRBV5-1, the J gene TRBJ2-7, with D perhaps TRBD2 (6 bases). The CDR3 length is 15 residues. The germline V and J ends were trimmed by 5 bases and 1 base, with 16 bases remaining between them. Germline loops: CDR1 SGHRS, CDR2 YFSETQ. DNA for the CDR3: TGCGCCAGCAGAGGGGAGCTAGCGCCATCCTACGAGCAGTACTTC. It specifies CASRGELAPSYEQYF. The whole variable domain, remainder taken from reference TRBV5-1 and TRBJ2-7, is KAGVTQTPRYLIKTRGQQVTLSCSPISGHRSVSWYQQTPGQGLQFLFEYFSETQRNKGNFPGRFSGRQFSNSRSEMNVSTLELGDSALYLCASRGELAPSYEQYFGPGTRLTVT.

V gene TRBV5-1 combines with J gene TRBJ1-1, with D perhaps TRBD1 (6 bases). CDR3 size: 15 residues. In germline, CDR1 is SGHRS, CDR2 YFSETQ. Trimming shortened V by 7 bases and J by 6 bases, and 22 bases separated the two germline ends. CDR3 loop: CASRRDQGRIPEAFF. The CDR3 nucleotides read TGCGCCAGCCGCCGTGATCAGGGGCGCATCCCTGAAGCTTTCTTT.

The chain uses TRBV7-2 and TRBJ2-1, with D possibly matching TRBD2 (6 bases). The CDR3 is 14 amino acids. The germline V gene has CDR1 SGHTA and CDR2 FQGNSA. V gave up 0 bases and J gave up 6 bases, with 9 bases separating them. Here the CDR3 reads CASSLAGLINEQFF. The CDR3 DNA sequence: TGTGCCAGCAGCTTAGCGGGACTCATCAATGAGCAGTTCTTC.

This sequence joins TRBV5-1 and TRBJ2-2; D call uncertain. Germline V gives CDR1 SGHRS, CDR2 YFSETQ. The CDR3 spans 14 residues. V lost 7 bases and J lost 4, with 14 bases in between. In DNA, the CDR3 is TGCGCCAGCGCTATCGGGTCGGGCACCGGGGAGCTGTTTTTT. Translated, it gives CASAIGSGTGELFF.

The rearrangement joins TRBV6-5 to TRBJ2-5; D gene unclear. This CDR3 is 14 amino acids long. V was clipped by 2 bases and J by 5 bases, with 12 bases between them. Germline CDR1 reads MNHEY; CDR2 reads SVGAGI. CDR3 in amino acids: CASSYARVGETQYF. The CDR3 DNA reads as TGTGCCAGCAGTTACGCCAGAGTCGGGGAGACCCAGTACTTC.

CDR3 sequence reads: CASGGHAGANVLTF. As DNA, the CDR3 is TGCGCCAGCGGGGGGCATGCTGGGGCCAACGTCCTGACTTTC. The V call is TRBV5-1, the J call TRBJ2-6, with D perhaps given as TRBD1 or TRBD2 (6 bases each). Germline loops: CDR1 SGHRS, CDR2 YFSETQ. V was pared by 7 bases and J by 2 bases, with 10 bases between. The CDR3 is 14 residues long.

This clone was counted once. This rearrangement joins TRBV11-2 to TRBJ2-1; maybe TRBD2 (5 bases). The V gene's germline CDR1 is SGHAT and CDR2 FQNNGV. The CDR3 consists of 15 residues. Trimming took off 5 bases at V and 7 bases at J, with 18 bases between the two ends. The CDR3 loop is CASSKEGGRKNEQFF. CDR3 bases: TGTGCCAGCAGCAAAGAGGGCGGAAGAAAAAATGAGCAGTTCTTC.

The chain employs TRBV9 and TRBJ2-7; TRBD2 is a possible D gene (6 bases). Germline-derived CDR1 and CDR2 are SGDLS and YYNGEE. The V end lost 0 bases, the J end lost 7 bases, and 23 bases lay between the germline ends. The CDR3 is 17 residues long. CDR3 amino acids: CASSVGGGGTQPEEQYF. In DNA, the CDR3 is TGTGCCAGCAGCGTAGGGGGTGGAGGGACCCAGCCGGAAGAGCAGTACTTC.

The chain carries TRBV27 and TRBJ1-5, with D unclear. Per the germline V gene, CDR1 is MNHEY and CDR2 is SMNVEV (reference sequence). Trimming left V 5 bases short and J 7 bases short, with 24 bases between. The CDR3 contains 17 residues. Here the CDR3 DNA reads TGTGCCAGCAGTCCCATATCCCGGGCTCCTTTGAAGCAGCCCCAGCATTTT. Protein sequence: CASSPISRAPLKQPQHF.

The chain links TRBV9 to TRBJ2-3, with 8 positions matching TRBD1. The ends lost 4 bases at V and 3 bases at J; junction bases unmatched: 7. Germline CDR1 reads SGDLS; CDR2 reads YYNGEE. The CDR3 has 15 amino acids. The CDR3 is CASSSSGGATDTQYF. The CDR3 nucleotides are TGTGCCAGCAGCTCCTCAGGGGGCGCGACAGATACGCAGTATTTT.

The V call is TRBV28, the J call TRBJ2-1; the match to TRBD1 covers 8 bases. J lost 5 bases, V lost 3 bases, and 6 bases had no gene match. The CDR3 runs 15 residues. Germline CDR1 MDHEN, CDR2 SYDVKM. The CDR3 loop is CASSFRGLLDNEQFF. DNA of the CDR3: TGTGCCAGCAGTTTCAGGGGGCTTTTGGACAATGAGCAGTTCTTC. The full variable domain, rest sourced from reference TRBV28 and TRBJ2-1, is DVKVTQSSRYLVKRTGEKVFLECVQDMDHENMFWYRQDPGLGLRLIYFSYDVKMKEKGDIPEGYSVSREKKERFSLILESASTNQTSMYLCASSFRGLLDNEQFFGPGTRLTVL.